This record covers a single TCR beta chain. The sample comes from a study of cytomegalovirus exposure and HLA in healthy donors. This CDR3 has 15 amino acids. Germline V gene data show CDR1 as MRHNA and CDR2 as SNTAGT. The junction had 8 bases not matched to a gene; V was cut back by 6 bases and J by 0 bases. PCR amplification relied on 60 Vbeta primers (plus 13 Jbeta primers). Clones were sequenced by immunoSEQ multiplex PCR, and TCRdb holds only the in-frame ones, with some missing. The repertoire holds roughly 100,000 clones, with approximately 80% as singletons. V usage is TRBV6-4 and J usage is TRBJ2-7, with TRBD1 identical over 7 bases. Sequenced input: PBMCs. The source of this sequence is a young woman in good health and CMV-seropositive. The CDR3 loop reads CASRNDRVNSYEQYF. CDR3 DNA: TGTGCCAGCAGGAACGACAGGGTTAACTCCTACGAGCAGTACTTC.